Given below is one TCR beta chain in context. The table lists this clone with a few counts. Its antigen is unknown. The input lacks base qualities; no much larger clone sits a single base away. Counted from cysteine to phenylalanine, this CDR3 has 16 amino acids. The CDR3 DNA has 48 bases and is translated from base 1. The V and J ends are trimmed by 0 bases and 0 bases, leaving 11 bases between them. From the germline V gene, CDR1 is KGHSH and CDR2 is LQKENI. In total, more than 500 healthy bone marrow donors made up the cohort. All cohort members were sampled while nominally healthy, although unrecorded immune exposures were likely present. The donor tested CMV seronegative, placing the donor among the 350 or so seronegative members of the cohort. A peripheral blood sample was provided by each donor, and peripheral blood mononuclear cells were used for TCR beta sequencing. The Qiagen DNeasy Blood Extraction Kit was used to extract genomic DNA from the blood cell samples.

This record comes from a study of cytomegalovirus exposure and HLA in healthy donors (dated by TCRdb to 2016 to 2017). Turning to the overall study: In an earlier analysis of roughly 590 of the donors, less than 350 Gb of sequence data and approximately 100 million unique TCR beta sequences from approximately 180 million T cells were reported. Approximately 310 gigabases of sequencing data and approximately 93 million unique TCR sequences were included in an early release covering several hundred HLA-typed donors. The genetic ancestry cluster associated with self-reported Caucasian donors included roughly four fifths of the roughly 400 genotyped donors. The study aimed to test whether signatures of past pathogen exposure could be identified by cataloging public T cell receptors. The study profiled the T cell repertoires of around 700 subjects by immunosequencing and related them to cytomegalovirus serostatus. A separate validation cohort of approximately 130 different subjects was used in addition to the approximately 610-subject first cohort. High-throughput TCR immunosequencing, statistical association of individual TCRs with disease status, and machine learning were combined to predict cytomegalovirus infection status. In a later analysis, previously published TCR beta repertoires from roughly 710 donors were re-analyzed and high-resolution HLA genotyping was added so that TCR occurrence patterns could be studied. The later analysis used no new phenotypic data to find candidate immune exposures, relying instead on TCR beta sequences and their occurrence across donors. To decide whether each TCR beta V gene segment behaved as functional or pseudogenic, an earlier analysis of several hundred of the donors relied on high-throughput TCR beta sequencing. Donor age, sex, ethnicity and CMV serostatus were collected together with the repertoire data. A later genetic analysis used genome-wide SNP genotypes for about 65% of the 666 donors, treating that subset as a discovery cohort. Every discovery cohort repertoire had been produced on one sequencing platform. Both class I and class II loci were covered by HLA typing, at four-digit resolution. The number of typed donors differed by locus: about 629-640 for A, B, C, DRB1 and DQB1; roughly 510 for DQA1; 606 for DPA1; and around 490 for DPB1. Roughly five DR-DQ haplotypes were handled as single units for association and clustering, since linkage in the cohort was strong. Across 300 to 500 genotyped donors of the cohort, an average of roughly 250,000 unique TCR beta nucleotide sequences per donor were sequenced, and roughly 17% of those sequences were non-productive. The paper as a whole reports these results and caveats: Because HLA typing was missing for some donors at each locus, association tests included only the typed subset. Three of the identified cytomegalovirus-associated TCR beta chains were confirmed in vitro to be specific for cytomegalovirus antigens. In a later analysis, TCR association rates were found to vary across HLA loci, with the most associated TCRs seen for DRB1 alleles and the fewest for HLA-C alleles. In this cohort, only TCR beta chains were sequenced, and detectable features were limited by the absence of alpha or paired-chain data. A later analysis found that most CMV-associated TCR beta chains appeared HLA-restricted, with HLA associations seemingly driven largely by CMV exposure. A further reported finding was that TCR beta sequences accurately predicted the HLA-A and HLA-B alleles for most subjects in the first cohort. A cluster of highly shared sequence variants was judged likely to represent a technical artifact of the sequencing pipeline. Correlated functional status among segregating V segments might reflect linkage disequilibrium, but an unknown experimental factor could not be ruled out. Strong co-occurrence of HLA alleles, especially DR and DQ, made assigning TCR associations to individual alleles difficult. In a later analysis, HLA-associated TCR beta chains showed more clonal expansion and lower generation probabilities than non-associated chains that were equally common. The classifier was reported to diagnose cytomegalovirus status with high specificity and sensitivity in both the original cohort and the validation cohort. The 87-base-pair reads could not distinguish some IMGT-functional V segments, including TRBV6-2 and TRBV6-3, so those segments were excluded. Compared with the 666-donor mean, donors in an Asian-associated ancestry cluster had fewer N-insertions in productive TCRs, according to a later genetic analysis. A later analysis associated 15,000 to 20,000 TCR beta sequences with specific HLA alleles at a false discovery rate of 0.05. CMV serostatus was the only immune exposure information available for the cohort. According to a later analysis, parvovirus B19, influenza, CMV and Epstein-Barr virus appeared linked to several top co-occurrence clusters. An association between a missense DCLRE1C variant and V-gene and J-gene trimming of TCR beta chains was found in a later genetic analysis and replicated in an independent cohort. It was suggested by the authors that the approach could potentially be generalized to other disease states and immunological phenotypes. An earlier analysis of several hundred of the donors showed that most TCR beta V segments appeared in productive rearrangements either about 87% or about 30% of the time, which broadly matched IMGT annotations. While some public TCRs were present in many individuals, most TCR sequences turned up only very rarely across donors. Because counts were too low, seventeen rarely observed V segments, including chromosome 9 orphons, were excluded from the earlier analysis of a few hundred of the donors. The presence/absence analyses assumed that sequencing depth was roughly uniform across donors, and that assumption may not be true. In the study, 150 to 200 TCR beta chains were listed as associated with cytomegalovirus.

Library construction relied on the immunoSEQ multiplex PCR assay. For the multiplex PCR, a mixture combining 60 forward primers for TCR Vbeta segments and 13 reverse primers for TCR Jbeta segments was used. The CDR3 region of rearranged TCR beta genes was amplified from genomic DNA by a multiplex PCR assay. On the Illumina HiSeq System, the amplified TCR beta libraries were sequenced as 87-base-pair reads. As for how the authors treated the data: In a later analysis, tens of millions of unique TCR beta chains were counted across the 500 to 700 repertoires, and roughly 11 million of these chains were shared by at least two donors. Raw reads were error-corrected and collapsed into unique sequences with a nearest-neighbor algorithm that merged closely related sequences to remove PCR and sequencing errors. Alignment of CDR3 sequences to IMGT reference sequences was used to assign V, D and J gene segments. Each retained sequence needed at least a six-nucleotide match to both a V gene segment and a J gene segment. A rearrangement counted as productive if the CDR3 had no stop codons and remained in frame with V and J, and every other rearrangement counted as non-productive. CDR3 was defined according to IMGT convention as the region running from the second conserved V-encoded cysteine to the conserved J-encoded phenylalanine. The earlier analysis of 587 of the donors excluded sequences that lacked an unambiguous match to a single V gene segment. In an earlier analysis of several hundred of the donors, V segments were called functional above 56.7% productive rearrangements and were called segregating when the between-donor standard deviation exceeded 5%. A statistical classification framework was built to diagnose cytomegalovirus status from the catalog of TCR beta chain sequences. In a later analysis, TCR nucleotide sequences were compared against IMGT/GENE-DB human TR gene sequences so that V and J genes could be assigned. Using the TCRdist pipeline, a later analysis assigned CDR3 sequences along with most-parsimonious VDJ recombination scenarios. A later analysis defined each TCR beta chain by its CDR3 amino acid sequence plus V-gene family, and excluded reads lacking a unique V-gene family. As a way to deal with suspected cross-contamination and a sequencing artifact, a later analysis dropped 592 nucleotide sequences that were highly shared and had low generation probability. In a later analysis, a clonal expansion index was calculated for each public chain from normalized within-repertoire ranks of inferred template counts. Generation probabilities in a later analysis came from a VDJ recombination model fitted to out-of-frame rearrangements, and those results were checked against IGoR. In a later analysis, hypergeometric tests were used to score TCR-TCR, TCR-HLA and TCR-CMV co-occurrence, with a repertoire-size bias correction applied to TCR pairs. In a later analysis, false discovery rates were estimated by permuting HLA or CMV assignments 20 times. A later analysis grouped co-occurring TCRs with DBSCAN, adding TCRdist sequence similarity when clustering within HLA-allele-positive subsets. Repertoires with fewer than 30,000 or more than 120,000 public chains were left out of co-occurrence clustering, as were several repertoires with anomalous nucleotide sharing. Here the immuneACCESS table is served through TCRdb, limited to in-frame sequences with V and J called. Missing clones are a known gap in these copies; in checked studies unresolved V genes cover under half, and the rest lacks a known reason. The V and J calls and the clone size are those of that table, but D and trimming were determined from the DNA. This sample holds 220,000 or so clones; more than 60% were observed only once. The ten top clones hold less than 2% of the sample.

Sample: PBMCs. The chain joins TRBV18 to TRBJ1-1; no confident D gene assignment can be made. This clonotype originated in a woman in her 30s in good health and CMV-seronegative. The DNA sequence reads TGTGCCAGCTCACCACCGCGCCAGACTATGAACACTGAAGCTTTCTTT. It translates to CASSPPRQTMNTEAFF. The CDR3, completed at both ends by the reference TRBV18 and TRBJ1-1 genes, gives the full variable domain NAGVMQNPRHLVRRRGQEARLRCSPMKGHSHVYWYRQLPEEGLKFMVYLQKENIIDESGMPKERFSAEFPKEGPSILRIQQVVRGDSAAYFCASSPPRQTMNTEAFFGQGTRLTVV.